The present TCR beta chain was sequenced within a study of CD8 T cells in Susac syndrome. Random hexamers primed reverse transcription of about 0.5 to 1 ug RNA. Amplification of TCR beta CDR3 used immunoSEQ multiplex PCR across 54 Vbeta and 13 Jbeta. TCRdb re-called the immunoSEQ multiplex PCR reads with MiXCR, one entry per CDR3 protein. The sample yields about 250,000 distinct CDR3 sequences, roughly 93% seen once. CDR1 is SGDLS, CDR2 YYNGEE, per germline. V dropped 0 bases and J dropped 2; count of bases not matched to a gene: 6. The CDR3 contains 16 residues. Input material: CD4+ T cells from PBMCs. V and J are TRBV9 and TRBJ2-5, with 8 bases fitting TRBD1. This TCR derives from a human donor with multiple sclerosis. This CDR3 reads CASSVAWTGSQETQYF. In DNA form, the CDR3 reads TGTGCCAGCAGCGTAGCCTGGACAGGGAGTCAAGAGACCCAGTACTTC.